This T cell receptor beta chain originates from a study of CD8+ T cells in alopecia areata. The study's findings and limits: Lesional scalp displayed greater clonality than normal scalp, most notably in alopecia totalis/universalis.

RNA was isolated and reverse transcribed to cDNA, the sequencing template. Method: immunoSEQ multiplex PCR; TCRdb's copy keeps in-frame clones and lacks some. The sample consists of 110,000 or so clones, roughly 68% of them appearing once. This clone has more than one count but fewer than ten. Its antigen remains unidentified. What was sequenced was CD4+ T cells sorted from blood. This receptor was obtained from a human donor in good health.

CDR3: CASSLRTPTNEKLFF. The CDR3 DNA reads as TGTGCCAGCAGCCTACGGACACCAACTAATGAAAAACTGTTTTTT. The V gene is TRBV4-2, the J gene TRBJ1-4; a weak D match, TRBD1 (5 bases). V lost 4 bases and J 0 bases, leaving 9 bases between the germline ends. In germline, CDR1 is LGHNA, CDR2 YNFKEQ. There are 15 residues in the CDR3.